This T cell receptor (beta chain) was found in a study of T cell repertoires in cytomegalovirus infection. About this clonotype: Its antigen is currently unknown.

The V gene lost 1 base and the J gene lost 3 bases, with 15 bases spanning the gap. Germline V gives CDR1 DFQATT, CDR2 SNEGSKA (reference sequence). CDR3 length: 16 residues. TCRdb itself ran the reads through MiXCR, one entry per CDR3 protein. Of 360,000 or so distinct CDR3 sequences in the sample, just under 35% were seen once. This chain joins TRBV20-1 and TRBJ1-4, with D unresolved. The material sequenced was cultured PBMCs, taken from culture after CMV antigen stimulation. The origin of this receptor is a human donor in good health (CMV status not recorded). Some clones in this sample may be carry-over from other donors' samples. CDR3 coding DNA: TGCAGTGCTAGAGTTCCACTGGGCCTGGCTAATGAAAAACTGTTTTTT. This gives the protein CSARVPLGLANEKLFF.